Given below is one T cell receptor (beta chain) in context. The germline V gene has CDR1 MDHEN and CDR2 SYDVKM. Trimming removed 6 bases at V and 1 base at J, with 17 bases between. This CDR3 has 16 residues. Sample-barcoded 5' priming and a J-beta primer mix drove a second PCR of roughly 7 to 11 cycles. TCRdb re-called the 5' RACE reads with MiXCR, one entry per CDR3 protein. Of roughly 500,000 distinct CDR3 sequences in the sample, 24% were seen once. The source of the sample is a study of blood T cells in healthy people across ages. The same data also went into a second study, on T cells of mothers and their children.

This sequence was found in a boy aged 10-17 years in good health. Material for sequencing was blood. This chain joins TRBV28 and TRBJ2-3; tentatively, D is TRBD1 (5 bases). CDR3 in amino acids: CASRRDRTFGTDTQYF. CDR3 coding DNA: TGTGCCAGCAGACGCGACAGAACCTTTGGCACAGATACGCAGTATTTT.